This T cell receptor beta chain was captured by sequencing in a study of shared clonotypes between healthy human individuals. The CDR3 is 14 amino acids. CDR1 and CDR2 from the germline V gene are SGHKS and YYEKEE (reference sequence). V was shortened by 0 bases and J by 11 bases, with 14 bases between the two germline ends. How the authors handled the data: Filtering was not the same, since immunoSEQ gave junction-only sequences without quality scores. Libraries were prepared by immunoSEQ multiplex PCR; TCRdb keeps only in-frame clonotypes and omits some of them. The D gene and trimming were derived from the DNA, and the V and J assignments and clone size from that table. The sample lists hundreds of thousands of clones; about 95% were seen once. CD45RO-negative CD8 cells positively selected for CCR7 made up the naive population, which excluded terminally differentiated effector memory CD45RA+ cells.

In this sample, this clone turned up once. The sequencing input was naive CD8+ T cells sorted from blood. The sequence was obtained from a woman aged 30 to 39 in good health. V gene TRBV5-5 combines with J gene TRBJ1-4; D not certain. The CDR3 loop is CASSLDDYTWKLFF. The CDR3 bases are TGTGCCAGCAGCTTGGATGACTACACGTGGAAACTGTTTTTT.